These 23 T cell receptor beta chains were all obtained from the same sample, sequenced in a study of CD8 T cells in Susac syndrome. RNA totalling roughly 0.45 to 1 ug underwent reverse transcription with random hexamers. TCRdb reprocessed the immunoSEQ multiplex PCR reads via MiXCR and lists one record per CDR3 protein. The table shows some 300,000 distinct CDR3 sequences, with more than 75% occurring only once. Source material: CD8+ T cells from PBMCs. All receptors come from a human donor with multiple sclerosis.

The chain combines TRBV30 with TRBJ2-3; D unresolved. Trimming shortened V by 4 bases and J by 4 bases, and 15 bases separated the two germline ends. CDR1 and CDR2 (germline): GTSNPN, SVGIG (reference sequence). The CDR3 is 14 amino acids. CDR3 DNA: TGTGCCTGGACCCTTCTGTCGATAGCAGATACGCAGTATTTT. This sequence encodes CAWTLLSIADTQYF.

This chain connects TRBV2 to TRBJ1-2, with no clear D. The germline V gene has CDR1 SNHLY and CDR2 FYNNEI. Trimming shortened V by 8 bases and J by 4 bases, and 8 bases separated the two germline ends. The CDR3 spans 11 residues. CDR3 region: CASDGRYGYTF. The CDR3 nucleotides are TGTGCCAGCGACGGCCGCTATGGCTACACCTTC.

The rearrangement joins TRBV13 to TRBJ1-4; D is perhaps TRBD1 (5 bases). The germline CDR1 and CDR2 sequences are PRHDT and FYEKMQ (reference sequence). The CDR3 covers 14 residues. V lost 5 bases and J 7 bases, leaving 14 bases between the germline ends. CDR3 sequence (DNA): TGTGCCAGCAGCGCCTCAGGGATTGGTGAAAAACTGTTTTTT. As protein: CASSASGIGEKLFF.

This chain connects TRBV28 to TRBJ2-1; weak D call: TRBD1 (7 bases). The CDR3 runs 14 residues. Trimming took 6 bases from V and 8 from J, leaving 17 bases between them. Germline CDR1 and CDR2: MDHEN and SYDVKM. The CDR3 region is CASRRRGPIDEQFF. The CDR3 DNA sequence: TGTGCCAGCAGGCGGAGGGGGCCAATCGATGAGCAGTTCTTC.

V gene TRBV20-1 combines with J gene TRBJ1-6, with D perhaps matching TRBD1 (5 bases). This CDR3 region has 13 residues. CDR1 DFQATT and CDR2 SNEGSKA come from the germline V gene (reference sequence). Trimming removed 6 bases from V and 7 bases from J, with 13 bases in between. The CDR3 DNA follows: TGCAGTGCCCCGGGACGGAAAAATTCACCCCTCCACTTT. This sequence encodes CSAPGRKNSPLHF.

The chain combines TRBV5-1 with TRBJ2-2; 11 bases match TRBD1. This CDR3 is 17 amino acids long. The J segment lost 4 bases and the V segment lost 4 bases, leaving 9 bases of the junction unmatched. Germline CDR1 reads SGHRS; CDR2 reads YFSETQ. The chain's CDR3 is CASSRIGQGATTGELFF. In DNA form, the CDR3 reads TGCGCCAGCAGCCGAATAGGACAGGGGGCGACCACCGGGGAGCTGTTTTTT. Supplemented by reference TRBV5-1 and TRBJ2-2, the full variable domain reads KAGVTQTPRYLIKTRGQQVTLSCSPISGHRSVSWYQQTPGQGLQFLFEYFSETQRNKGNFPGRFSGRQFSNSRSEMNVSTLELGDSALYLCASSRIGQGATTGELFFGEGSRLTVL.

The V and J genes are TRBV9 and TRBJ2-2, with 11 bases lining up with TRBD2. The CDR3 is 15 amino acids. J was trimmed by 4 bases and V by 2 bases; bases with no gene match: 1. From germline, CDR1 is SGDLS and CDR2 YYNGEE. Here the CDR3 reads CASSVGTSGTGELFF. CDR3 DNA sequence: TGTGCCAGCAGCGTGGGGACTAGCGGCACCGGGGAGCTGTTTTTT. Full variable domain (missing parts from reference TRBV9 and TRBJ2-2): DSGVTQTPKHLITATGQRVTLRCSPRSGDLSVYWYQQSLDQGLQFLIQYYNGEERAKGNILERFSAQQFPDLHSELNLSSLELGDSALYFCASSVGTSGTGELFFGEGSRLTVL.

This chain joins TRBV7-9 and TRBJ1-1; the D is unclear. Trimming pared 5 bases from V and 13 bases from J, leaving 17 bases between. This CDR3 is built from 12 residues. The V gene's germline CDR1 is SEHNR and CDR2 FQNEAQ (reference sequence). The CDR3 sequence: CASSLGSGSYFF. The CDR3 nucleotides are TGTGCCAGCAGCCTAGGATCGGGCTCCTATTTCTTT.

The rearrangement joins TRBV9 to TRBJ1-1, with 7 bases aligning to TRBD1. This CDR3 is built from 17 residues. Germline V gene data show CDR1 as SGDLS and CDR2 as YYNGEE. The trim removed 0 bases at V and 2 bases at J, leaving 10 bases unmatched. CDR3 bases: TGTGCCAGCAGCGTAGGGGGGGACAGATATGGCAACACTGAAGCTTTCTTT. Translation: CASSVGGDRYGNTEAFF.

The J gene is TRBJ1-5, the V gene TRBV27, with D tentatively TRBD1 (5 bases). V lost 4 bases, J lost 5 bases, and 12 bases lay in between. CDR1 and CDR2 from the germline V gene are MNHEY and SMNVEV (reference sequence). The CDR3 length is 14 residues. This CDR3 reads CASSWGTGHQPQHF. CDR3 sequence (DNA): TGTGCCAGCAGTTGGGGAACAGGCCATCAGCCCCAGCATTTT.

V usage is TRBV9 and J usage is TRBJ2-1; perhaps TRBD2 as D (7 bases). This CDR3 region has 15 residues. With 2 bases removed from V and 8 bases from J, the gap between germline ends came to 17 bases. CDR1 and CDR2 (germline): SGDLS, YYNGEE. CDR3 coding DNA: TGTGCCAGCAGCGTGGGAGGGGGAGGCGTCGATGAGCAGTTCTTC. The encoded protein is CASSVGGGGVDEQFF.

The genes are TRBV28 and TRBJ2-7; 12 bases fit TRBD2. Germline CDR1 MDHEN, CDR2 SYDVKM. V trimming: 3 bases; J trimming: 4 bases; junction bases outside the gene matches: 7. This CDR3 region has 16 residues. As DNA, the CDR3 is TGTGCCAGCAGTTTTCGTATGCTAGCGGGGGGGTACGAGCAGTACTTC. Its protein is CASSFRMLAGGYEQYF. Supplemented by reference TRBV28 and TRBJ2-7, the full variable domain reads DVKVTQSSRYLVKRTGEKVFLECVQDMDHENMFWYRQDPGLGLRLIYFSYDVKMKEKGDIPEGYSVSREKKERFSLILESASTNQTSMYLCASSFRMLAGGYEQYFGPGTRLTVT.

This clonotype turned up a few times. J is TRBJ2-2 and V is TRBV24-1; D not resolved. Germline-derived CDR1 and CDR2 are KGHDR and SFDVKD. V dropped 6 bases and J dropped 0 bases, with 7 bases sitting between them. The CDR3 is made up of 14 amino acids. CDR3 loop: CATSPTSNTGELFF. The CDR3, as DNA: TGTGCCACCAGTCCGACATCGAACACCGGGGAGCTGTTTTTT.

This chain links TRBV28 with TRBJ1-1; 8 nucleotides align to TRBD1. The CDR3 spans 14 residues. V was pared by 6 bases and J by 8 bases, with 11 bases of the junction left unmatched. From germline, CDR1 is MDHEN and CDR2 SYDVKM. The CDR3 bases are TGTGCCAGCAGCCAGACAGGGGTCGGCGTAGAAGCTTTCTTT. Its translation is CASSQTGVGVEAFF.

The J gene is TRBJ2-1, the V gene TRBV7-8; TRBD2 matches 12 bases. This CDR3 comprises 16 residues. The V segment lost 5 bases and the J segment 8 bases; nucleotides outside the gene matches: 10. Germline loops: CDR1 SGHVS, CDR2 FQNEAQ. CDR3 in amino acids: CASSLRLAGVVHEQFF. For the CDR3, the DNA is TGTGCCAGCAGCCTCCGACTAGCGGGAGTGGTCCATGAGCAGTTCTTC.

The chain is built from TRBV19 and TRBJ2-3, with 11 bases lining up with TRBD2. After removal of 5 bases from V and 4 bases from J, the junction contained 8 bases not matched to a gene. CDR1 is LNHDA and CDR2 is SQIVND in the germline V gene (reference sequence). The CDR3 covers 16 residues. CDR3 sequence reads: CASSEILAGVADTQYF. Written as DNA, the CDR3 is TGTGCCAGTAGTGAAATACTAGCGGGAGTGGCAGATACGCAGTATTTT.

This clonotype was seen a few times. The chain couples TRBV5-1 to TRBJ2-7, with 8 bases fitting TRBD2. V was clipped by 2 bases and J by 5 bases; unmatched bases: 6. This CDR3 comprises 14 residues. CDR1 SGHRS and CDR2 YFSETQ come from the germline V gene. CDR3 coding DNA: TGCGCCAGCAGCTTCCTAGCGGGCAGCAACGAGCAGTACTTC. Translated, it gives CASSFLAGSNEQYF. The full variable domain, its missing parts supplied by reference TRBV5-1 and TRBJ2-7, is KAGVTQTPRYLIKTRGQQVTLSCSPISGHRSVSWYQQTPGQGLQFLFEYFSETQRNKGNFPGRFSGRQFSNSRSEMNVSTLELGDSALYLCASSFLAGSNEQYFGPGTRLTVT.

This clonotype showed up just once. The chain combines TRBV2 with TRBJ2-3; D possibly corresponds to TRBD2 (6 bases). Looked up from germline, CDR1 is SNHLY and CDR2 is FYNNEI. The CDR3 loop spans 14 amino acids. The V gene lost 4 bases and the J gene lost 1 base, with 9 bases spanning the gap. Here the CDR3 reads CASSGPGGTDTQYF. The CDR3 nucleotides are TGTGCCAGCAGTGGTCCGGGAGGCACAGATACGCAGTATTTT.

This clonotype was counted a few times. V usage is TRBV28 and J usage is TRBJ2-7; TRBD2 is a possible D gene (5 bases). Trimming took off 3 bases at V and 7 bases at J, with 16 bases between the two ends. Germline CDR1 reads MDHEN; CDR2 reads SYDVKM. The CDR3 extends over 14 amino acids. CDR3 loop: CASSLSATQREQYF. The CDR3 DNA reads TGTGCCAGCAGTTTGTCAGCGACCCAGCGGGAGCAGTACTTC.

This chain uses TRBV6-2 or TRBV6-3 with TRBJ1-5, with D unresolved. Germline V gives CDR1 MNHEY, CDR2 SVGEGT. V shed 2 bases and J shed 1 base, with 9 bases lying between them. This CDR3 has 15 amino acids. Written as DNA, the CDR3 is TGTGCCAGCAGTTACGGAACGGGGAGCAATCAGCCCCAGCATTTT. Residues: CASSYGTGSNQPQHF.

The chain couples TRBV2 to TRBJ2-7; 9 nucleotides match TRBD2. V was clipped by 5 bases and J by 7 bases; unmatched bases: 12. CDR1 and CDR2 (germline): SNHLY, FYNNEI. CDR3 length: 15 residues. CDR3 loop: CASSNVAGELAEQYF. Written as DNA, the CDR3 is TGTGCCAGCAGTAACGTAGCGGGAGAATTAGCGGAGCAGTACTTC.

The rearrangement links TRBV30 to TRBJ2-2; 11 bases are shared with TRBD2. Trimming took 1 base from V and 3 from J; bases not matched to a gene: 4. CDR1 GTSNPN and CDR2 SVGIG come from the germline V gene (reference sequence). CDR3 length equals 16 residues. DNA of the CDR3: TGTGCCTGGAGTGAAGGGACTAGCGGCTACACCGGGGAGCTGTTTTTT. Protein: CAWSEGTSGYTGELFF.

V and J are TRBV29-1 and TRBJ1-1, with 7 bases aligning to TRBD1. The ends lost 6 bases at V and 0 bases at J; junction bases unmatched: 13. CDR3 length: 16 residues. The germline CDR1 and CDR2 sequences are SQVTM and ANQGSEA. The CDR3 loop reads CSVAGTVKDMNTEAFF. The CDR3 region has the DNA TGCAGCGTGGCTGGGACAGTGAAGGACATGAACACTGAAGCTTTCTTT.